This passage covers 2 T cell receptor beta chains from one sample sequenced in a study of regulatory T cells in long-lasting Graves disease. Noted time point: newly diagnosed GD, antithyroid drugs for less than 3 months. The TCR library used RNA extracted from PBMCs. Relying on iRepertoire HTBI primers and Arm-PCR of CDR3 regions, the team built TCR beta libraries. MiXCR, applied by TCRdb to the multiplex PCR reads, yields one record per CDR3 protein. Here the sample spans about 540,000 distinct CDR3 sequences, approximately 15% being singletons. A further study also used this sample, focusing on T cells in Graves' hyperthyroidism and ophthalmopathy.

This sample comprised peripheral blood mononuclear cells (PBMCs), obtained at new diagnosis, from a patient treated with antithyroid drugs. The receptors here all came from a man aged 25-45 years with Graves disease.

This clonotype has just a few counts. A single base separates this from a much larger clone, so it may be a read error. V and J are TRBV20-1 and TRBJ2-1, with D perhaps matching TRBD2 (5 bases). The CDR3 extends over 14 amino acids. Germline CDR1 is DFQATT and CDR2 is SNEGSKA (reference sequence). The CDR3 sequence: CSARVGDTLNGQFF. The CDR3 bases are TGCAGTGCTAGAGTGGGAGACACATTGAATGGGCAGTTCTTC.

This clonotype was detected many times. The chain carries TRBV11-2 and TRBJ1-4; TRBD1 aligns across 8 bases. Germline trimming cut 5 bases from V and 4 bases from J; bases unmatched to any gene: 9. The CDR3 runs to 16 residues. CDR1 and CDR2 (germline): SGHAT, FQNNGV. The CDR3 region is CASSTEGQGLNEKLFF. The CDR3 DNA follows: TGTGCCAGCAGCACCGAAGGACAGGGCCTTAATGAAAAACTGTTTTTT.